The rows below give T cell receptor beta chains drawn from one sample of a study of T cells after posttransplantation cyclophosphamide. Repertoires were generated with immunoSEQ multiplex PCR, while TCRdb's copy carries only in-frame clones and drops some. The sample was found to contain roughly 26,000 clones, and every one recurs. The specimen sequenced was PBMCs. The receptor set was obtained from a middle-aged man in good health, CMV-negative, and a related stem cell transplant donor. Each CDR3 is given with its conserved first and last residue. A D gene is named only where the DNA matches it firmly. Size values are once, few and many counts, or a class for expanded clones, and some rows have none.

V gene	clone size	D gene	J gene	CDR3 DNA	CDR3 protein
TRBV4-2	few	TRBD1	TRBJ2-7	TGTGCCAGCAGCCCGGCGGACAGGGGACTTTACGAGCAGTACTTC	CASSPADRGLYEQYF
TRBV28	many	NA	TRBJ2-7	TGTGCCAGCAGTTCCGTCTGGAGCGAGCAGTACTTC	CASSSVWSEQYF
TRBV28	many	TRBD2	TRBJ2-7	TGTGCCAGCAGTCCCCCGGCGGGGGGGTTCTCCTACGAGCAGTACTTC	CASSPPAGGFSYEQYF
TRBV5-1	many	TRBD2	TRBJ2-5	TGCGCCAGCAGCTTGGCCAACGCGGGGGGTGGAGAGACCCAGTACTTC	CASSLANAGGGETQYF
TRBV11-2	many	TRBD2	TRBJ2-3	TGTGCCAGCAGCTTAAGACTAGCGATGGATACGCAGTATTTT	CASSLRLAMDTQYF
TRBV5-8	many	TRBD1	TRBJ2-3	TGTGCCAGCAGCTTGGGGACAGGGGGTCGGGATACGCAGTATTTT	CASSLGTGGRDTQYF
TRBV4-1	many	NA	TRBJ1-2	TGCGCCAGCAGCCAAGTGTCGGAGAACCTCTATGGCTACACCTTC	CASSQVSENLYGYTF
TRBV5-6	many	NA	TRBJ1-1	TGTGCCAGCAGCTTTCAGGGAAACACTGAAGCTTTCTTT	CASSFQGNTEAFF
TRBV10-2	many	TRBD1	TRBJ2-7	TGCGCCAGCAGCACTTACCTGTACGACAGGGGCTCCTACGAGCAGTACTTC	CASSTYLYDRGSYEQYF
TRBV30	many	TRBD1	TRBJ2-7	TGTGCCCTTTCTTCCGGGACAGGGACCAATCTGCCTGACGAGCAGTACTTC	CALSSGTGTNLPDEQYF
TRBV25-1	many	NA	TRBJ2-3	TGTGCCAGCAGTGAATTCCGTGGTAGAGGAGATACGCAGTATTTT	CASSEFRGRGDTQYF
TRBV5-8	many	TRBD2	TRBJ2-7	TGTGCCAGCAGCCGTGGGACTAGCGGGGGGGCAAATTACGAGCAGTACTTC	CASSRGTSGGANYEQYF
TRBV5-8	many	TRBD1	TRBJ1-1	TGTGCCAGCAGCTGGTCGGACAGGGGGCCGGGGACTGAAGCTTTCTTT	CASSWSDRGPGTEAFF
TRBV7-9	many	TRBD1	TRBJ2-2	TGTGCCAGCAGCAGGACAGGGGGCCCCACCGGGGAGCTGTTTTTT	CASSRTGGPTGELFF
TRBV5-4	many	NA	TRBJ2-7	TGTGCCAGCAGCTTGGAAGTTGGTCGGGGGGCGCACGAGCAGTACTTC	CASSLEVGRGAHEQYF
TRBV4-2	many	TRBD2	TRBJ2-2	TGTGCCAGCGAGCCGGCCGGGCTAGCGGGACGCACCGGGGAGCTGTTTTTT	CASEPAGLAGRTGELFF
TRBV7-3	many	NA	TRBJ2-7	TGTGCCAGCAGCCTACGGGGGACAGACTCCGAGCAGTACTTC	CASSLRGTDSEQYF
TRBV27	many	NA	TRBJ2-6	TGTGCCAGCAGTTTAGCTCCAGGGGCTGGGGCCAACGTCCTGACTTTC	CASSLAPGAGANVLTF
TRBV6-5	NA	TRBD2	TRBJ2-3	TGTGCCAGCAGTTACAAAGCGGGGGGATTCAATACGCAGTATTTT	CASSYKAGGFNTQYF
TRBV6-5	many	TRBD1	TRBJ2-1	TGTGCCAGCAGTTATCCCGGGACAGGGACGATTGAGCAGTTCTTC	CASSYPGTGTIEQFF
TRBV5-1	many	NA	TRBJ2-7	TGCGCCAGCAGCTTGACAGGGTCTTACGAGCAGTACTTC	CASSLTGSYEQYF
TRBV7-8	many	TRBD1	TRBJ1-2	TGTGCCAGCAGCTTAGCCTCGGGGCCAGGGGGCGATGGCTACACCTTC	CASSLASGPGGDGYTF
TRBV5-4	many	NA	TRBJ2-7	TGTGCCAGCAGCTTGCAATACGAGCAGTACTTC	CASSLQYEQYF
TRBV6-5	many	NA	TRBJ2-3	TGTGCCAGCAGTTATCAACGGGAGTTGGGCGATACGCAGTATTTT	CASSYQRELGDTQYF
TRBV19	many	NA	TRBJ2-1	TGTGCCACCGTTGACTCCTGGAGTAACAATGAGCAGTTCTTC	CATVDSWSNNEQFF
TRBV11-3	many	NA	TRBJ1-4	TGTGCCAGCAGCTTAGATAGAGAGCGGAGCACGGGAACAGCTAATGAAAAACTGTTTTTT	CASSLDRERSTGTANEKLFF
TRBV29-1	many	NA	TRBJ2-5	TGCAGCGTGAGCCTCGGAGAGACCCAGTACTTC	CSVSLGETQYF
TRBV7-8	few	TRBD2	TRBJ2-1	TGTGCCAGCAGCCGAGGGGGAGCGGGGGAGACCTACAATGAGCAGTTCTTC	CASSRGGAGETYNEQFF
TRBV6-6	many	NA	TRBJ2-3	TGTGCCAGCACGCAGGGGATTCCAGATACGCAGTATTTT	CASTQGIPDTQYF
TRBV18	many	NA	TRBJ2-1	TGTGCCAGCGTAGGCGGACTAAACAATGAGCAGTTCTTC	CASVGGLNNEQFF
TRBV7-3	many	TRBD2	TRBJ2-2	TGTGCCAGCAGCCCCAGCGGGAGGCCCGCCGGGGAGCTGTTTTTT	CASSPSGRPAGELFF
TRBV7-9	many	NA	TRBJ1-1	TGTGCCAGCACCCAAGCTTCCGCAGGGCGGACTGAAGCTTTCTTT	CASTQASAGRTEAFF
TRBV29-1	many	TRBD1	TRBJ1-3	TGCAGCGGGGGACAGGGGGTCGGAAACACCATATATTTT	CSGGQGVGNTIYF
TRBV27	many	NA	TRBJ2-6	TGTGCCAGCAGTTCTACAGCCTCTGGGGCCAACGTCCTGACTTTC	CASSSTASGANVLTF
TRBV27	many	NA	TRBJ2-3	TGTGCCAGCAGTTCGTGGTCAGGCGCCACAGATACGCAGTATTTT	CASSSWSGATDTQYF
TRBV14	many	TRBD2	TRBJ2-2	TGTGCCAGCAGCCGAGTAGCGGGAGAGGGGACCGGGGAGCTGTTTTTT	CASSRVAGEGTGELFF
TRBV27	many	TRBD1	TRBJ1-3	TGTGCCAGCAGTGGAGGAGGGGGCAGGTCTGGAAACACCATATATTTT	CASSGGGGRSGNTIYF
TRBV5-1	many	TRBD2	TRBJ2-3	TGCGCCAGCAGCTTTGGGACTAGACAAGATACGCAGTATTTT	CASSFGTRQDTQYF
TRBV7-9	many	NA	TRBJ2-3	TGTGCCAGCAGCTTAAGCACCCCACCCGATACGCAGTATTTT	CASSLSTPPDTQYF
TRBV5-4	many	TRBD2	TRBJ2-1	TGTGCCAGCCGGAGGACTAGCGGGGGCCCCTACAATGAGCAGTTCTTC	CASRRTSGGPYNEQFF
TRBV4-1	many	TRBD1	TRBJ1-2	TGCGCCAGCAGCCGGGGACAGGGGGTAACTAACTATGGCTACACCTTC	CASSRGQGVTNYGYTF
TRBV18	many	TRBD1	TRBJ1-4	TGTGCCAGCTCACCACCGGGACAGAGGAATGAAAAACTGTTTTTT	CASSPPGQRNEKLFF
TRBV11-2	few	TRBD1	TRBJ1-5	TGTGCCAGCAGCCATGGACACAGGGGGGGTCAGCCCCAGCATTTT	CASSHGHRGGQPQHF
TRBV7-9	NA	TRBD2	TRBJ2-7	TGTGCCAGCAGCTTAGTCGCTAGCGGGAGGGCCTCTTTCGAGCAGTACTTC	CASSLVASGRASFEQYF
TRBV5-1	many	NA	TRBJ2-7	TGCGCCAGCAGCCTAGGACTCGAGCAGTACTTC	CASSLGLEQYF
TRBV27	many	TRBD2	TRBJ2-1	TGTGCCAGCAGTTTACTAGCGGGAGAGGGTGAGCAGTTCTTC	CASSLLAGEGEQFF
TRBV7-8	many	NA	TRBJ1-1	TGTGCCAGCAGCTTCCGATCCGGGCGGGGGAAAACTGAAGCTTTCTTT	CASSFRSGRGKTEAFF
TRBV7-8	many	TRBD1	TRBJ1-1	TGTGCCAGCAGCTTTACAGGGGCGTCTGAAGCTTTCTTT	CASSFTGASEAFF
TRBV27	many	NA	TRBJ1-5	TGTGCCAGCGGTCCGGGGAAGAGCAATCAGCCCCAGCATTTT	CASGPGKSNQPQHF
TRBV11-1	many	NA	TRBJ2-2	TGTGCCAGCAGCTTACAGGGGGGCACCGGGGAGCTGTTTTTT	CASSLQGGTGELFF
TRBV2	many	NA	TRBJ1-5	TGTGCCAGCAGCGAAACAGGCGCGCACCAGCATTTT	CASSETGAHQHF
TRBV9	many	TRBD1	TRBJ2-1	TGTGCCAGCAGCGTAGGTGGGGCACAGGGGACTGAGCAGTTCTTC	CASSVGGAQGTEQFF
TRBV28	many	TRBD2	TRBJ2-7	TGTGCCAGCAGTTTAGTGCTAGCGGGAAGCTACGAGCAGTACTTC	CASSLVLAGSYEQYF
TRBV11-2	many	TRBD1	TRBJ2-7	TGTGCCAGCAGCTCGTCCCGGGACAGGGGCTACGAGCAGTACTTC	CASSSSRDRGYEQYF